The 4 T cell receptor beta chains presented below share a single source sample, sequenced in a study of T cells in Graves' hyperthyroidism and ophthalmopathy. The investigators amplified TCR beta CDR3 regions from RNA transcripts. A set of HTBI primers served as the primers for a first-round RT-PCR of the TCR CDR3. TCRdb recomputed calls from the multiplex PCR reads with MiXCR, one row per CDR3 protein. The repertoire includes hundreds of thousands of distinct CDR3 sequences, around 45% of them detected once, and just over 8% sits in the top ten. Sequenced material: peripheral blood or thyroid tissue (not recorded which). Source of these receptors: a woman younger than 35 with Graves' hyperthyroidism.

This clonotype appeared a few times. The chain has TRBV5-1 and TRBJ1-4, with a possible D match to TRBD1 (6 bases). Germline-derived CDR1 and CDR2 are SGHRS and YFSETQ. V was pared by 4 bases and J by 5 bases, with 12 bases between. The CDR3 contains 14 residues. DNA for the CDR3: TGCGCCAGCAGCCCGACAGGAACGAATGAAAAACTGTTTTTT. This sequence encodes CASSPTGTNEKLFF.

This sequence joins TRBV2 and TRBJ1-2, with D possibly matching TRBD1 (6 bases). The CDR3 spans 16 residues. Germline values: CDR1 SNHLY, CDR2 FYNNEI. Trimming stripped 6 bases from V and 7 bases from J, with 24 bases between. CDR3 loop: CASSLGPVGQKAGYTF. The CDR3 coding sequence is TGTGCCAGCAGCCTCGGGCCCGTAGGACAGAAAGCTGGCTACACCTTC.

This clonotype is a singleton in its sample. The chain employs TRBV11-1 and TRBJ1-4; possible D gene TRBD1, 5 bases. CDR1 is SGHAT, CDR2 FQDESV, per germline (reference sequence). V lost 7 bases to trimming and J lost 4 bases, with 25 bases between them. The CDR3 contains 18 residues. The CDR3 nucleotides read TGTGCCAGCACCGAAAAGTCGGCTTTTGGGACTCTTAATGAAAAACTGTTTTTT. Residues: CASTEKSAFGTLNEKLFF.

This clonotype has ten or more counts. Here the CDR3 DNA reads TGTGCCAGCAGTGGCGACAGGGTATATGGCTACACCTTC. It encodes CASSGDRVYGYTF. This chain joins TRBV2 and TRBJ1-2, with TRBD1 matching 7 bases. The ends lost 4 bases at V and 5 bases at J; junction bases unmatched: 4. This CDR3 spans 13 amino acids. Germline V gene data show CDR1 as SNHLY and CDR2 as FYNNEI.